This entry is about one T cell receptor (beta chain). Its specificity is unknown. Repertoires were generated with immunoSEQ multiplex PCR, while TCRdb's copy carries only in-frame clones and drops some. The top ten hold 0.35% to 0.45% of the sample, which has more than 2,000,000 clones, approximately 95% seen once. This CDR3 is 15 amino acids long. CDR1 is MDHEN, CDR2 SYDVKM, per germline. V was pared by 5 bases and J by 5 bases, with 9 bases of the junction left unmatched. These data belong to a study of shared clonotypes between healthy human individuals. Both subsets, CD45RA+ naive and CD45RA-negative memory, were split from the CD4+ cells. Study-level results: Naive subsets generally had larger estimated richness than memory subsets.

The TCR sequence derives from a young man in good health. Some clones in this sample may be carry-over from other donors' samples. What was sequenced was naive CD4+ T cells from PBMCs. This sample's subset: CD45RA+ positively selected. J is TRBJ2-1 and V is TRBV28, with 7 nucleotides matching TRBD2. This CDR3 is CASSPPSGPNNEQFF. CDR3 nucleotides: TGTGCCAGCAGTCCCCCTAGCGGACCTAACAATGAGCAGTTCTTC. The whole variable domain, remainder taken from reference TRBV28 and TRBJ2-1, is DVKVTQSSRYLVKRTGEKVFLECVQDMDHENMFWYRQDPGLGLRLIYFSYDVKMKEKGDIPEGYSVSREKKERFSLILESASTNQTSMYLCASSPPSGPNNEQFFGPGTRLTVL.